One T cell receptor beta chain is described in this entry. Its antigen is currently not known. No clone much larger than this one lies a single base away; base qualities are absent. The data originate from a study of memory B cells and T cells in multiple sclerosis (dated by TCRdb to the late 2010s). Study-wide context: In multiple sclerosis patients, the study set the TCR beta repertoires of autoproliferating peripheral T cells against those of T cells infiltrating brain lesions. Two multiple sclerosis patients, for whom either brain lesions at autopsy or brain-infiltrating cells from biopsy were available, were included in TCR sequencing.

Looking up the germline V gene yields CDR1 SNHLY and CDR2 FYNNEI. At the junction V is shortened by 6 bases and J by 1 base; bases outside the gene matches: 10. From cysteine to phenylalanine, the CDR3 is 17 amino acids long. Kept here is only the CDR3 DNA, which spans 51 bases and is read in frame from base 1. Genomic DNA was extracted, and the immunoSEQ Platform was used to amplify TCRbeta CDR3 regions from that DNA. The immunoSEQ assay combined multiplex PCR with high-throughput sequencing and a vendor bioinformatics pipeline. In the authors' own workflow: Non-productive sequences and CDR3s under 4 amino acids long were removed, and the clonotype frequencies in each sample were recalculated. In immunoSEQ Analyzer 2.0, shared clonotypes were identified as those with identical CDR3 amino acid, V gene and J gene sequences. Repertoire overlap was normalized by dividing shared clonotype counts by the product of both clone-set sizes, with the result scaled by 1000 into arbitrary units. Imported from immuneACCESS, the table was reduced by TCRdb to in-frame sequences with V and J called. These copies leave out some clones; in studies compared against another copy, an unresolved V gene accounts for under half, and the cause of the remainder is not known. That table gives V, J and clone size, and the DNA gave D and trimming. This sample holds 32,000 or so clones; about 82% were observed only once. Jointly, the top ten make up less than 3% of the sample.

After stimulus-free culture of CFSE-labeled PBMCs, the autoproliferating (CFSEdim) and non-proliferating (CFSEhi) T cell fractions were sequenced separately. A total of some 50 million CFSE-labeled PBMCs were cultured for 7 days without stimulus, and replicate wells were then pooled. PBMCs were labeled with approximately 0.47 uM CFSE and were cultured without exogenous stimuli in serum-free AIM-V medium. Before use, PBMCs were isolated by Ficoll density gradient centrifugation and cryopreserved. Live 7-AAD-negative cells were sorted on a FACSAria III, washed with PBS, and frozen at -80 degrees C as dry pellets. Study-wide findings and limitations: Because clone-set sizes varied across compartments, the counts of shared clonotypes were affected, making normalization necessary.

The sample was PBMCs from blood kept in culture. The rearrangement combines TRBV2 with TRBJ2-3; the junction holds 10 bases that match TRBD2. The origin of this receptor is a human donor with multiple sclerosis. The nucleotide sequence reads TGTGCCAGCAGCCCCCAGGGGCTAGCGGGGGGCACAGATACGCAGTATTTT. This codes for CASSPQGLAGGTDTQYF. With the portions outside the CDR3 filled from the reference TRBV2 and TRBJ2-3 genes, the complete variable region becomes EPEVTQTPSHQVTQMGQEVILRCVPISNHLYFYWYRQILGQKVEFLVSFYNNEISEKSEIFDDQFSVERPDGSNFTLKIRSTKLEDSAMYFCASSPQGLAGGTDTQYFGPGTRLTVL.